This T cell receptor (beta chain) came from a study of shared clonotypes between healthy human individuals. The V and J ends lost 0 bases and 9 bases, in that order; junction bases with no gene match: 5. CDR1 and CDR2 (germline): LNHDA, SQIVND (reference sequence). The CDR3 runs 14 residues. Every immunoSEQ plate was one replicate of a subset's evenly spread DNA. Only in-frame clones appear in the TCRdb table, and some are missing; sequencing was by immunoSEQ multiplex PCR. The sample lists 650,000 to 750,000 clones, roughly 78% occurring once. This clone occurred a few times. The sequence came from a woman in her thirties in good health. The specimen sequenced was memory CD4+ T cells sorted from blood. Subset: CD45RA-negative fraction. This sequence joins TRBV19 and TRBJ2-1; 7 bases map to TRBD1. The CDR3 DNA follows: TGTGCCAGTAGTATAGATGAGGGGGCGGTTGAGCAGTTCTTC. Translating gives CASSIDEGAVEQFF.